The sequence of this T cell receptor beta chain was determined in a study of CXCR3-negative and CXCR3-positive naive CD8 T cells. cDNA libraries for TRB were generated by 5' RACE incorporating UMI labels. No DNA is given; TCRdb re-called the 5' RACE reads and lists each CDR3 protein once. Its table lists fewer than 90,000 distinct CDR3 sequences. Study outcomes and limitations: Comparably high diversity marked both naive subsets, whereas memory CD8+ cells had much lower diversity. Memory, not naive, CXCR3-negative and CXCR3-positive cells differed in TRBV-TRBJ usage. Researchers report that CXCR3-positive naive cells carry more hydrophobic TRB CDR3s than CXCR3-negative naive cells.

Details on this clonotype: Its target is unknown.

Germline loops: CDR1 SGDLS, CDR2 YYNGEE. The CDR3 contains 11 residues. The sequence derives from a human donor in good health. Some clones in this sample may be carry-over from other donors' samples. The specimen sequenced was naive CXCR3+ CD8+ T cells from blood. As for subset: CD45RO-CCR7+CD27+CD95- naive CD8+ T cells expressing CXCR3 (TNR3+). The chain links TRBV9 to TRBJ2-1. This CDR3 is CASSVSNEQFF.